These 31 T cell receptor beta chains were all obtained from the same sample, sequenced in a study of blood T cell repertoires in COVID-19. Repertoires were generated with immunoSEQ multiplex PCR, while TCRdb's copy carries only in-frame clones and drops some. The sample has 130,000 or so clones; about four fifths are singletons. The sequenced sample was peripheral blood. The receptor source for this set is a human donor in a cohort sampled during active COVID-19.

The CDR3 DNA sequence: TGTGCCAGCAGCCAGTGGACAGGGGACGAGCAGTACTTC. It translates to CASSQWTGDEQYF. The chain combines TRBV7-9 with TRBJ2-7; 9 bases match TRBD1. Per germline, CDR1 SEHNR and CDR2 FQNEAQ (reference sequence). The CDR3 contains 13 residues. J was trimmed by 5 bases and V by 5 bases; bases with no gene match: 4. The entire variable domain, with the rest obtained from reference TRBV7-9 and TRBJ2-7, is as follows: DTGVSQNPRHKITKRGQNVTFRCDPISEHNRLYWYRQTLGQGPEFLTYFQNEAQLEKSRLLSDRFSAERPKGSFSTLEIQRTEQGDSAMYLCASSQWTGDEQYFGPGTRLTVT.

V usage is TRBV7-9 and J usage is TRBJ1-1, with D unresolved. The CDR3 has 16 amino acids. The germline gives CDR1 SEHNR, CDR2 FQNEAQ (reference sequence). Between the trimmed V and J ends, which lost 5 bases and 4 bases, there was a span of 20 bases. The CDR3 region has the DNA TGTGCCAGCAGCCCCGGGTTACTAAGCTGGAGCACTGAAGCTTTCTTT. It specifies CASSPGLLSWSTEAFF.

This clone was recorded only once. Written as DNA, the CDR3 is TGTGCCAGTAGTCTCCAAATGGGACAGGGGGACTATGGCTACACCTTC. Translated: CASSLQMGQGDYGYTF. This chain uses TRBV19 with TRBJ1-2; 11 nucleotides match TRBD1. This CDR3 is 16 amino acids long. J was trimmed by 3 bases and V by 5 bases; bases with no gene match: 8. The germline V gene has CDR1 LNHDA and CDR2 SQIVND (reference sequence).

The V gene is TRBV19, the J gene TRBJ2-2; 10 positions match TRBD2. The CDR3 covers 17 residues. Trimming at V came to 6 bases and at J to 9 bases, leaving 16 bases not matched to a gene. Germline lookup yields CDR1 LNHDA and CDR2 SQIVND (reference sequence). Here the CDR3 DNA reads TGTGCCAGTAGCTCAGGGGCACTAGCGGGATTTTCTAGGGAGCTGTTTTTT. Translated, it gives CASSSGALAGFSRELFF.

V and J are TRBV5-1 and TRBJ2-5; 10 bases line up with TRBD2. This CDR3 is 15 amino acids long. Looked up from germline, CDR1 is SGHRS and CDR2 is YFSETQ. J gave up 3 bases and V 2 bases, and 4 bases lay outside the gene matches. CDR3 nucleotides: TGCGCCAGCAGCTTAGCGGGAGGGCCAGAAGAGACCCAGTACTTC. Translation gives CASSLAGGPEETQYF.

V gene TRBV7-9 combines with J gene TRBJ2-7, with D perhaps TRBD1 (6 bases). Germline V CDR1 and CDR2: SEHNR, FQNEAQ (reference sequence). Trimming left V 4 bases short and J 3 bases short, with 13 bases between. The CDR3 spans 14 residues. The CDR3 here is CASSSVRTVYEQYF. The CDR3 coding sequence is TGTGCCAGCAGCTCCGTCAGGACAGTCTACGAGCAGTACTTC.

In DNA form, the CDR3 reads TGTGCCAGTAGGTCTAGGGGATATGGCTACACCTTC. Translating gives CASRSRGYGYTF. V and J are TRBV19 and TRBJ1-2; a possible D gene is TRBD1 (5 bases). Trimming shortened V by 6 bases and J by 5 bases, and 10 bases separated the two germline ends. Germline values: CDR1 LNHDA, CDR2 SQIVND (reference sequence). The CDR3 contains 12 residues. The variable domain in full, with the rest retrieved from reference TRBV19 and TRBJ1-2, is DGGITQSPKYLFRKEGQNVTLSCEQNLNHDAMYWYRQDPGQGLRLIYYSQIVNDFQKGDIAEGYSVSREKKESFPLTVTSAQKNPTAFYLCASRSRGYGYTFGSGTRLTVV.

This chain connects TRBV5-1 to TRBJ2-1; 7 positions match TRBD2. Germline-derived CDR1 and CDR2 are SGHRS and YFSETQ. V shed 3 bases, J shed 10 bases, and the junction held 4 bases outside the gene matches. The CDR3 spans 12 residues. The CDR3 reads CASSWGLLEQFF. CDR3 coding DNA: TGCGCCAGCAGCTGGGGACTATTAGAGCAGTTCTTC.

The chain links TRBV5-1 to TRBJ2-3; 11 bases align to TRBD2. The CDR3 spans 16 residues. The V gene end was trimmed by 5 bases and the J gene end by 3 bases; junction bases not matched to a gene: 8. Germline V lookup: CDR1 SGHRS, CDR2 YFSETQ. The CDR3 DNA sequence: TGCGCCAGCAGGGACAATCTAGCGGGAGGAACAGATACGCAGTATTTT. Translation gives CASRDNLAGGTDTQYF. The entire variable domain, with the rest obtained from reference TRBV5-1 and TRBJ2-3, is as follows: KAGVTQTPRYLIKTRGQQVTLSCSPISGHRSVSWYQQTPGQGLQFLFEYFSETQRNKGNFPGRFSGRQFSNSRSEMNVSTLELGDSALYLCASRDNLAGGTDTQYFGPGTRLTVL.

The rearrangement joins TRBV5-4 to TRBJ2-7; perhaps TRBD2 as D (5 bases). The CDR3 is made up of 16 amino acids. CDR1 and CDR2 (germline): SGHNT, YYREEE (reference sequence). The ends were cut back, 4 bases at V and 2 bases at J, with 19 bases in the middle. CDR3 loop: CASSPRDYKATYEQYF. In DNA, the CDR3 is TGTGCCAGCAGCCCCCGAGACTACAAGGCAACCTACGAGCAGTACTTC. The full variable domain, with the rest looked up from reference TRBV5-4 and TRBJ2-7, is ETGVTQSPTHLIKTRGQQVTLRCSSQSGHNTVSWYQQALGQGPQFIFQYYREEENGRGNFPPRFSGLQFPNYSSELNVNALELDDSALYLCASSPRDYKATYEQYFGPGTRLTVT.

The rearrangement uses TRBV18 and TRBJ1-5; TRBD1 matches at 7 bases. The CDR3 extends over 13 amino acids. Germline CDR1 is KGHSH and CDR2 is LQKENI. V trimming: 5 bases; J trimming: 5 bases; junction bases outside the gene matches: 3. CDR3 nucleotides: TGTGCCAGCTCATCCGACAGGGATCAGCCCCAGCATTTT. Protein product: CASSSDRDQPQHF.

The J gene is TRBJ2-1, the V gene TRBV3-1 (or the pseudogene TRBV3-2); TRBD2 might be the D (6 bases). Germline V gives CDR1 LGHDT, CDR2 YNNKEL (reference sequence). The ends were cut back, 8 bases at V and 1 base at J, with 15 bases in the middle. This CDR3 spans 15 amino acids. The CDR3 sequence is CASQASEGSYNEQFF. The DNA of the CDR3 is TGTGCCAGCCAAGCCTCGGAGGGATCCTACAATGAGCAGTTCTTC.

This sequence joins TRBV28 and TRBJ2-7; 8 nucleotides line up with TRBD1. Germline CDR1 reads MDHEN; CDR2 reads SYDVKM. This CDR3 spans 15 amino acids. With V trimmed by 2 bases and J by 2 bases, 5 bases remained unmatched. The CDR3 reads CASSLGTGRTYEQYF. In DNA, the CDR3 is TGTGCCAGCAGTTTAGGGACAGGAAGGACCTACGAGCAGTACTTC. Using reference TRBV28 and TRBJ2-7 for the parts outside the CDR3, the full variable domain is DVKVTQSSRYLVKRTGEKVFLECVQDMDHENMFWYRQDPGLGLRLIYFSYDVKMKEKGDIPEGYSVSREKKERFSLILESASTNQTSMYLCASSLGTGRTYEQYFGPGTRLTVT.

The gene calls are TRBV10-1 and TRBJ2-2; TRBD2 is a possible D gene (5 bases). The V end lost 0 bases, the J end lost 4 bases, and 9 bases lay between the germline ends. Looked up from germline, CDR1 is WNHNN and CDR2 is SYGVQD (reference sequence). There are 15 residues in the CDR3. CDR3 loop: CASSESRGCTGELFF. In nucleotides, the CDR3 is TGCGCCAGCAGTGAGTCACGGGGTTGCACCGGGGAGCTGTTTTTT.

Regarding this clone: Within the sample, other DNA sequences also encode this same CDR3. The V gene is TRBV7-2, the J gene TRBJ2-3; D gene unclear. The V and J ends lost 2 bases and 3 bases respectively, with 9 bases between them. The germline V gene encodes CDR1 SGHTA and CDR2 FQGNSA. CDR3 length equals 14 residues. CDR3 in amino acids: CASSLLSSTDTQYF. The DNA of the CDR3 is TGTGCCAGCAGCTTATTAAGCTCAACAGATACGCAGTATTTT.

The V gene is TRBV25-1, the J gene TRBJ2-3, with D tentatively TRBD2 (5 bases). CDR1 is MGHDK and CDR2 is SYGVNS in the germline V gene. Trimming took off 7 bases at V and 5 bases at J, with 19 bases between the two ends. The CDR3 runs to 15 residues. CDR3 amino acids: CASNRGQPWEDTQYF. CDR3 DNA sequence: TGTGCCAGCAATCGCGGGCAACCTTGGGAAGATACGCAGTATTTT. Full variable domain (rest looked up from reference TRBV25-1 and TRBJ2-3): EADIYQTPRYLVIGTGKKITLECSQTMGHDKMYWYQQDPGMELHLIHYSYGVNSTEKGDLSSESTVSRIRTEHFPLTLESARPSHTSQYLCASNRGQPWEDTQYFGPGTRLTVL.

The chain employs TRBV5-8 and TRBJ2-1, with 15 bases that match TRBD2. The CDR3 is made up of 15 amino acids. Trimming removed 0 bases from V and 12 bases from J; junction bases left unmatched: 4. Germline V gene lookup returns CDR1 SGHTS and CDR2 YDEGEE. The DNA of the CDR3 is TGTGCCAGCAGCTTGGGGACTAGCGGGAGGGCCGTGCAGTTCTTC. Its protein product is CASSLGTSGRAVQFF.

As for this clone: The junction departs from the called germline gene at one end, perhaps through a read error. J is TRBJ2-5 and V is TRBV7-7; 8 nucleotides agree with TRBD2. Looked up from germline, CDR1 is SSHAT and CDR2 is FNYEAQ (reference sequence). The CDR3 contains 15 residues. The CDR3 loop is CASSGALGGEETQYF. CDR3 in DNA: TGTGCTAGCAGTGGGGCCCTCGGGGGGGAAGAGACCCAGTACTTC.

V usage is TRBV28 and J usage is TRBJ1-5; D may be TRBD1 (5 bases). Trimming cost V 5 bases and J 2 bases, with 7 bases left between them. Germline V gene sequence: CDR1 MDHEN, CDR2 SYDVKM. CDR3 length: 13 amino acids. Here the CDR3 DNA reads TGTGCCAGCAGTCCGGGGGGCAATCAGCCCCAGCATTTT. Translation gives CASSPGGNQPQHF. Looking up the rest from reference TRBV28 and TRBJ1-5 gives the full variable domain: DVKVTQSSRYLVKRTGEKVFLECVQDMDHENMFWYRQDPGLGLRLIYFSYDVKMKEKGDIPEGYSVSREKKERFSLILESASTNQTSMYLCASSPGGNQPQHFGDGTRLSIL.

CDR3 coding DNA: TGTGCCAGCAGTTACGAAGGACATTTCCAAGAGACCCAGTACTTC. It codes for CASSYEGHFQETQYF. This chain links TRBV6-2 or TRBV6-3 with TRBJ2-5; maybe TRBD1 (5 bases). The V and J ends lost 2 bases and 1 base respectively, with 11 bases between them. The CDR3 sequence is 15 residues long. Germline-derived CDR1 and CDR2 are MNHEY and SVGEGT.

Only a few counts were recorded for this clone. The chain links TRBV9 to TRBJ2-3; D is undetermined. Germline lookup yields CDR1 SGDLS and CDR2 YYNGEE. V was clipped by 0 bases and J by 6 bases, with 5 bases between them. CDR3 length: 12 residues. The CDR3 DNA reads as TGTGCCAGCAGCGTAGGAGCGGATACGCAGTATTTT. Protein product: CASSVGADTQYF.

V and J are TRBV30 and TRBJ2-3, with D hard to call. Germline CDR1 GTSNPN, CDR2 SVGIG (reference sequence). This CDR3 has 11 residues. V was shortened by 6 bases and J by 9 bases, with 13 bases between the two germline ends. In DNA, the CDR3 is TGTGCCTGCAATAAAGAGGCAACGCAGTATTTT. This encodes CACNKEATQYF.

The J gene is TRBJ1-2, the V gene TRBV5-1; D might be TRBD1 (5 bases). Trimming removed 2 bases from V and 8 bases from J, with 19 bases in between. The germline CDR1 and CDR2 sequences are SGHRS and YFSETQ. The CDR3 totals 15 residues. Written as DNA, the CDR3 is TGCGCCAGCAGCTTCTCCCCAGGGTCGGGAGGGGGCTACACCTTC. This sequence encodes CASSFSPGSGGGYTF.

The rearrangement uses TRBV28 and TRBJ2-2; TRBD2 matches at 9 bases. This CDR3 is built from 17 residues. The J segment lost 1 base and the V segment lost 2 bases, leaving 5 bases of the junction unmatched. Germline-derived CDR1 and CDR2 are MDHEN and SYDVKM. CDR3 sequence reads: CASSLGLARWNTGELFF. CDR3 bases: TGTGCCAGCAGTTTAGGACTAGCGCGATGGAACACCGGGGAGCTGTTTTTT.

This chain links TRBV28 with TRBJ1-5; TRBD1 agrees at 11 bases. This CDR3 spans 18 amino acids. Germline CDR1 reads MDHEN; CDR2 reads SYDVKM. The V and J ends lost 0 bases and 5 bases, in that order; junction bases with no gene match: 9. This chain's CDR3 is CASSLWVGQGAGYQPQHF. The CDR3 region has the DNA TGTGCCAGCAGTTTATGGGTAGGACAGGGGGCCGGGTATCAGCCCCAGCATTTT.

The chain joins TRBV18 to TRBJ1-6; no firm D call. The V end lost 3 bases, the J end lost 0 bases, and 6 bases lay between the germline ends. The V gene's germline CDR1 is KGHSH and CDR2 LQKENI. The CDR3 contains 15 residues. CDR3 region: CASSPRDSYNSPLHF. The CDR3 DNA is TGTGCCAGCTCACCCCGGGACTCCTATAATTCACCCCTCCACTTT. The whole variable domain, filled in from reference TRBV18 and TRBJ1-6, reads NAGVMQNPRHLVRRRGQEARLRCSPMKGHSHVYWYRQLPEEGLKFMVYLQKENIIDESGMPKERFSAEFPKEGPSILRIQQVVRGDSAAYFCASSPRDSYNSPLHFGNGTRLTVT.

The chain combines TRBV5-1 with TRBJ1-1; D uncertain. The CDR3 is 15 amino acids. With 0 bases removed from V and 3 bases from J, the gap between germline ends came to 12 bases. CDR1 is SGHRS, CDR2 YFSETQ, per germline. CDR3: CASSLASFGDTEAFF. In nucleotides, the CDR3 is TGCGCCAGCAGCTTGGCCTCCTTCGGGGACACTGAAGCTTTCTTT.

V usage is TRBV6-1 and J usage is TRBJ1-2; D is possibly TRBD1 (5 bases). There are 14 residues in the CDR3. The germline CDR1 and CDR2 sequences are MNHNS and SASEGT. Trimming shortened V by 2 bases and J by 5 bases, and 12 bases separated the two germline ends. The chain's CDR3 is CASSEFGAGYGYTF. The CDR3 nucleotides read TGTGCCAGCAGTGAATTTGGGGCAGGATATGGCTACACCTTC.

The chain links TRBV30 to TRBJ2-1; 10 nucleotides agree with TRBD2. V gave up 0 bases and J gave up 8 bases; unmatched junction bases: 7. The germline CDR1 and CDR2 sequences are GTSNPN and SVGIG (reference sequence). The CDR3 loop spans 15 amino acids. CDR3 region: CAWSVRAGGVDEQFF. As DNA, the CDR3 is TGTGCCTGGAGTGTCCGAGCGGGAGGGGTCGATGAGCAGTTCTTC.

The rearrangement links TRBV7-3 to TRBJ2-1; tentatively, D is TRBD2 (5 bases). The germline gives CDR1 SGHTA, CDR2 FQGTGA. This CDR3 comprises 16 residues. V lost 5 bases and J lost 5, with 19 bases in between. This CDR3 is CASSRLAFRHDNEQFF. The CDR3, as DNA: TGTGCCAGCAGCCGTTTAGCGTTCCGCCACGACAATGAGCAGTTCTTC.

The V call is TRBV5-6, the J call TRBJ1-6, with 8 bases aligning to TRBD1. The CDR3 length is 14 residues. Germline V gene lookup returns CDR1 SGHDT and CDR2 YYEEEE. After removal of 0 bases from V and 11 bases from J, the junction contained 4 bases not matched to a gene. CDR3 residues: CASSLGQGSTPLHF. The CDR3 DNA follows: TGTGCCAGCAGCTTGGGACAGGGGAGTACACCCCTCCACTTT. The full variable domain, rest sourced from reference TRBV5-6 and TRBJ1-6, is DAGVTQSPTHLIKTRGQQVTLRCSPKSGHDTVSWYQQALGQGPQFIFQYYEEEERQRGNFPDRFSGHQFPNYSSELNVNALLLGDSALYLCASSLGQGSTPLHFGNGTRLTVT.